Following are 8 T cell receptor beta chains from one sample sequenced in a study of cytomegalovirus exposure and HLA in healthy donors. 60 Vbeta and 13 Jbeta primers were used in PCR. The table came from immunoSEQ multiplex PCR; TCRdb's copy has only in-frame clones and leaves some out. The table lists about 180,000 clones, 76% of them singletons. The sample comprised PBMCs. The receptors come from a woman aged 30 to 39 in good health and CMV-seropositive.

This sequence joins TRBV18 and TRBJ2-3; 14 bases are shared with TRBD2. This CDR3 has 15 amino acids. Germline trimming cut 3 bases from V and 6 bases from J; bases unmatched to any gene: 2. Germline-derived CDR1 and CDR2 are KGHSH and LQKENI. This CDR3 is CASSPTSGGADTQYF. The CDR3 DNA reads TGTGCCAGCTCACCGACTAGCGGGGGGGCTGATACGCAGTATTTT.

This clone was detected only a few times. The rearrangement uses TRBV15 and TRBJ2-3; D might be TRBD2 (5 bases). Germline loops: CDR1 LNHNV, CDR2 YYDKDF (reference sequence). Deletions cut 0 bases from V and 4 bases from J, with 14 bases between. This CDR3 is built from 16 residues. The CDR3 DNA sequence: TGTGCCACCAGCAGAGAACTCTCGGGGAGTCCAGATACGCAGTATTTT. This translates into CATSRELSGSPDTQYF.

This rearrangement joins TRBV4-1 to TRBJ2-1, with unresolved D. Germline assignment: CDR1 MGHRA and CDR2 YSYEKL. With 1 base removed from V and 0 bases from J, the gap between germline ends came to 13 bases. The CDR3 contains 17 residues. The CDR3 DNA sequence: TGCGCCAGCAGCCAAGTAAATAGGTGGAGCTCCTACAATGAGCAGTTCTTC. As protein: CASSQVNRWSSYNEQFF.

This rearrangement joins TRBV6-1 to TRBJ1-2; 10 bases map to TRBD1. With V trimmed by 7 bases and J by 5 bases, 1 base remained unmatched. The V gene's germline CDR1 is MNHNS and CDR2 SASEGT. There are 12 residues in the CDR3. The DNA for the CDR3 is TGTGCCAGCATGGGACAGGGGTATGGCTACACCTTC. Its protein product is CASMGQGYGYTF.

The chain couples TRBV4-2 to TRBJ2-5, with 13 positions matching TRBD2. After removal of 6 bases from V and 5 bases from J, the junction contained 9 bases not matched to a gene. The CDR3 length is 16 residues. Germline CDR1 and CDR2: LGHNA and YNFKEQ. CDR3 sequence: CASRPTSGGAGETQYF. In nucleotides, the CDR3 is TGTGCCAGCAGACCTACTAGCGGGGGGGCAGGGGAGACCCAGTACTTC.

This clone was seen only once. V and J are TRBV25-1 and TRBJ1-6, with 7 bases fitting TRBD1. Germline V gene sequence: CDR1 MGHDK, CDR2 SYGVNS. The CDR3 sequence is 16 residues long. The ends lost 3 bases at V and 4 bases at J; junction bases unmatched: 6. In DNA, the CDR3 is TGTGCCAGCAGTGACCCTACGACAGGGTATAATTCACCCCTCCACTTT. Amino acids: CASSDPTTGYNSPLHF.

J is TRBJ2-7 and V is TRBV7-2, with 10 nucleotides matching TRBD2. CDR3 size: 15 residues. V gave up 5 bases and J gave up 1 base; unmatched junction bases: 5. The germline CDR1 and CDR2 sequences are SGHTA and FQGNSA. CDR3 in DNA: TGTGCCAGCAGCCTAATGGGACTAGCGTCCTACGAGCAGTACTTC. Residues: CASSLMGLASYEQYF.

The rearrangement uses TRBV28 and TRBJ2-6; 7 bases are shared with TRBD1. V dropped 3 bases and J dropped 0; count of bases not matched to a gene: 14. CDR3 length: 20 residues. Per the germline V gene, CDR1 is MDHEN and CDR2 is SYDVKM. The CDR3 region has the DNA TGTGCCAGCAGTTTGCCTCGCCGGACAGGTGGCTTCTCTGGGGCCAACGTCCTGACTTTC. Encoded protein: CASSLPRRTGGFSGANVLTF.